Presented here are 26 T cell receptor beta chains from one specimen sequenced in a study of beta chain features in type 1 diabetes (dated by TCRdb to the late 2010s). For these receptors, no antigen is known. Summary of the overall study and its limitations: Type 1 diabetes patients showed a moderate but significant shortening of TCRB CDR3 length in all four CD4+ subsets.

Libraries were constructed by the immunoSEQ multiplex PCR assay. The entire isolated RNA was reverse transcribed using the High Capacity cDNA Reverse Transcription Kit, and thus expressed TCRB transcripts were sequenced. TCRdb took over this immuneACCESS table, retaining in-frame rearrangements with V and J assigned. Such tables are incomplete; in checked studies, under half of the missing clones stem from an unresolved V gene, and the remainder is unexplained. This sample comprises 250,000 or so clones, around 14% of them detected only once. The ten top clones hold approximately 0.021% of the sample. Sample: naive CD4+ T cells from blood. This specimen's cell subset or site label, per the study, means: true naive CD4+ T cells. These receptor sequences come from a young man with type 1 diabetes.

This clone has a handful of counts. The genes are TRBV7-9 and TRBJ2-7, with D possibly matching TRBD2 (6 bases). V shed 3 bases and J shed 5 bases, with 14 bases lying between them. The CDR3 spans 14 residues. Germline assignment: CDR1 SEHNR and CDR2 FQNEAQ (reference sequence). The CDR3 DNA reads TGTGCCAGCAGCTTGCTGGGAGCTAGCGACGAGCAGTACTTC. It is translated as CASSLLGASDEQYF. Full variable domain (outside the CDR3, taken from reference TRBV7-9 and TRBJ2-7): DTGVSQNPRHKITKRGQNVTFRCDPISEHNRLYWYRQTLGQGPEFLTYFQNEAQLEKSRLLSDRFSAERPKGSFSTLEIQRTEQGDSAMYLCASSLLGASDEQYFGPGTRLTVT.

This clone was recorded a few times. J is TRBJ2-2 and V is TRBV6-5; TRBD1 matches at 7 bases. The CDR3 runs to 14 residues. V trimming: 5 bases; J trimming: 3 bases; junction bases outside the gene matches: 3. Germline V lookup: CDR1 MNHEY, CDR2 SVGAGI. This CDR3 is CASSLDRDTGELFF. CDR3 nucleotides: TGTGCCAGCAGTCTTGACAGGGACACCGGGGAGCTGTTTTTT.

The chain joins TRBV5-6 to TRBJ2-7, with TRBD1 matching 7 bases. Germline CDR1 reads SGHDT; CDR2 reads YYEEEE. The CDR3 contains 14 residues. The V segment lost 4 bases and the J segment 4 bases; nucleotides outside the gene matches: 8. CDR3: CASSTRQGRYEQYF. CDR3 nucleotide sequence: TGTGCCAGCAGCACTCGACAGGGCCGTTACGAGCAGTACTTC. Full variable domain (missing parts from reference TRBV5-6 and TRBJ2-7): DAGVTQSPTHLIKTRGQQVTLRCSPKSGHDTVSWYQQALGQGPQFIFQYYEEEERQRGNFPDRFSGHQFPNYSSELNVNALLLGDSALYLCASSTRQGRYEQYFGPGTRLTVT.

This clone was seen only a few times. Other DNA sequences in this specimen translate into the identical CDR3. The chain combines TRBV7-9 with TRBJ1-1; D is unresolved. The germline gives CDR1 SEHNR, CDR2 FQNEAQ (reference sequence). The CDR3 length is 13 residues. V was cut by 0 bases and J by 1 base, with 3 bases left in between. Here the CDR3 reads CASSLARNTEAFF. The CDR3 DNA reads TGTGCCAGCAGCTTAGCGCGGAACACTGAAGCTTTCTTT.

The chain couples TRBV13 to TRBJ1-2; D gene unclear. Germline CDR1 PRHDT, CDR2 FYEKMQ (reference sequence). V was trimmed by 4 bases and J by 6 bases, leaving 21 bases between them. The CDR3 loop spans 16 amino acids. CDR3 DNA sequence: TGTGCCAGCAGCTCAGAATGGGAAAACGGGATCGATGGCTACACCTTC. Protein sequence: CASSSEWENGIDGYTF.

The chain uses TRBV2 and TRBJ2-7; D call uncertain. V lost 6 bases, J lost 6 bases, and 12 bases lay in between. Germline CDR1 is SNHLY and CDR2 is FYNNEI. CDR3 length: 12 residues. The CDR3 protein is CASSRVPFEQYF. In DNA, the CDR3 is TGTGCCAGCAGCCGGGTCCCGTTCGAGCAGTACTTC.

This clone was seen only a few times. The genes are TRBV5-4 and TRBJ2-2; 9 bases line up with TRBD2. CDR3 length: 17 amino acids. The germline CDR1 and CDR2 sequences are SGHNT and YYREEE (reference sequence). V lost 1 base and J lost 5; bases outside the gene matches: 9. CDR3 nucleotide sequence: TGTGCCAGCAGCTTGAGTAGCGGGAGAATCGGGACCGGGGAGCTGTTTTTT. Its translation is CASSLSSGRIGTGELFF.

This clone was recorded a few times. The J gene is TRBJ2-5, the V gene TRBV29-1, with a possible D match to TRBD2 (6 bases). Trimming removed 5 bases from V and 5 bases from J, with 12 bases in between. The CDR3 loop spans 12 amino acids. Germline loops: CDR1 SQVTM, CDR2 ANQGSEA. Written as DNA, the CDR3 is TGCAGCGTTTCTTCCGCGGGGGAGACCCAGTACTTC. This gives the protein CSVSSAGETQYF.

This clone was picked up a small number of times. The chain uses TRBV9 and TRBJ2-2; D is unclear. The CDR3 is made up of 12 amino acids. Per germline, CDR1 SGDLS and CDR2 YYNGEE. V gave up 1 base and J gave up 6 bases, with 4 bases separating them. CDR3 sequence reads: CASSVYSGELFF. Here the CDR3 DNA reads TGTGCCAGCAGCGTATACTCCGGGGAGCTGTTTTTT.

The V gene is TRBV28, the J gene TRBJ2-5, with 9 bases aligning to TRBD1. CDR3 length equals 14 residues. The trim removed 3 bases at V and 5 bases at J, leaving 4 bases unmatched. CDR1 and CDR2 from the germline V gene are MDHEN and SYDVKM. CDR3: CASSFGTGRETQYF. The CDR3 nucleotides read TGTGCCAGCAGTTTCGGGACAGGGAGGGAGACCCAGTACTTC.

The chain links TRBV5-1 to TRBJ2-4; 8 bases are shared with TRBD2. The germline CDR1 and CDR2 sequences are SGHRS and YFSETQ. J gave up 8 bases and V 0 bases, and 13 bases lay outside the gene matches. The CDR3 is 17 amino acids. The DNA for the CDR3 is TGCGCCAGCAGCTTGGCCTCGGGAGACACCGGGAGGGACATTCAGTACTTC. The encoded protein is CASSLASGDTGRDIQYF.

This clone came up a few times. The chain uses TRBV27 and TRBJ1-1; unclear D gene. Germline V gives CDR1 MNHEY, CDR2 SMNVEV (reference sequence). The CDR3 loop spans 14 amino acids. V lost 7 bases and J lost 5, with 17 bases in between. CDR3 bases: TGTGCCAGCACCTCTCAAGGCGGTAGGACTGAAGCTTTCTTT. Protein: CASTSQGGRTEAFF.

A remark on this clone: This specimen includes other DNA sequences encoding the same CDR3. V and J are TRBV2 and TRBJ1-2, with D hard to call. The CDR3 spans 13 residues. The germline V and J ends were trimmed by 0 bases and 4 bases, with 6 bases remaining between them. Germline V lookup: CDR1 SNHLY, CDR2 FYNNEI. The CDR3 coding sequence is TGTGCCAGCAGTGAAGCGCGAGGCTATGGCTACACCTTC. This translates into CASSEARGYGYTF.

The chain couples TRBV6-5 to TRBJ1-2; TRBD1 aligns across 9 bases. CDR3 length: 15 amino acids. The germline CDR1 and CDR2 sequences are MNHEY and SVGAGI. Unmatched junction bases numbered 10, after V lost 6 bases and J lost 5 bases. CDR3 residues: CASSRPGQGYYGYTF. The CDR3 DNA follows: TGTGCCAGCAGCAGACCGGGACAGGGATATTATGGCTACACCTTC.

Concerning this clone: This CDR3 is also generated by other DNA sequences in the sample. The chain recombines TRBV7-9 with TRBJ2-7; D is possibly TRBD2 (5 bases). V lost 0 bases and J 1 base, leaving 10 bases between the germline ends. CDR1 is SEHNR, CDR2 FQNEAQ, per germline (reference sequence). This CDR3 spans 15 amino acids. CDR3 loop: CASSLAEEYSYEQYF. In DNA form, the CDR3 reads TGTGCCAGCAGCTTAGCGGAGGAGTATTCCTACGAGCAGTACTTC.

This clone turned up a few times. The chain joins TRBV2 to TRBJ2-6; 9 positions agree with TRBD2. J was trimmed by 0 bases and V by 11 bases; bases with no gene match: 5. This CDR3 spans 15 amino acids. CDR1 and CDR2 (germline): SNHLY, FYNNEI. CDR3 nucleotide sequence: TGTGCCCTGCGGGGGGGGAGCTCTGGGGCCAACGTCCTGACTTTC. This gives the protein CALRGGSSGANVLTF.

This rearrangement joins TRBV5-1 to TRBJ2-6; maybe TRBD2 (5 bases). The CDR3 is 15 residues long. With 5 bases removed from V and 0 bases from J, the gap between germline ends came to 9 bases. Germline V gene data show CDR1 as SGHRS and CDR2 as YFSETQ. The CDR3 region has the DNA TGCGCCAGCAGACGGGAAAGCTCTGGGGCCAACGTCCTGACTTTC. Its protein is CASRRESSGANVLTF.

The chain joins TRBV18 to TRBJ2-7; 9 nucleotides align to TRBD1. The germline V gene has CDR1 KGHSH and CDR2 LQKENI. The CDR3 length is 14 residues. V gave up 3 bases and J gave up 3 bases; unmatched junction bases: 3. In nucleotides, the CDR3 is TGTGCCAGCTCACCGGGACAGGGTAACTACGAGCAGTACTTC. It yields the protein CASSPGQGNYEQYF.

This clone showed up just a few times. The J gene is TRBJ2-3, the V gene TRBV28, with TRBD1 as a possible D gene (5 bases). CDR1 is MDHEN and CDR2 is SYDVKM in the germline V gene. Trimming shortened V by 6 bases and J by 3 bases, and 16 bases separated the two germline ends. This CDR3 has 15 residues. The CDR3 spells CASRPVGEKTDTQYF. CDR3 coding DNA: TGTGCCAGCAGGCCGGTAGGGGAAAAAACAGATACGCAGTATTTT.

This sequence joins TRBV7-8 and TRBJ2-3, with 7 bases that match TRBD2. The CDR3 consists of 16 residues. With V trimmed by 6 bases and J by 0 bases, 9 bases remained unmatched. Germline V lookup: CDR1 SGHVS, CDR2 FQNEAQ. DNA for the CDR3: TGTGCCAGCAGTTCCCACGGAGCGGGGAGCACAGATACGCAGTATTTT. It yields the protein CASSSHGAGSTDTQYF.

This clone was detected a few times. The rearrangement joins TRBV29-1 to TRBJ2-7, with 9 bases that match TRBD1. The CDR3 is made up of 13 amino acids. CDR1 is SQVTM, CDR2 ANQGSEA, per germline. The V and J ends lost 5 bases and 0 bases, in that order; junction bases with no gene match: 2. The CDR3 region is CSVTGQGSYEQYF. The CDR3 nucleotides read TGCAGCGTTACGGGACAGGGCTCCTACGAGCAGTACTTC.

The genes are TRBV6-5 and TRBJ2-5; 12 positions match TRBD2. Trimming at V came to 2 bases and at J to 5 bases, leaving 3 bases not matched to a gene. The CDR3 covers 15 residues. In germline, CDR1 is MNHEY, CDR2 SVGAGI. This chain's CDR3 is CASSYGLAGGETQYF. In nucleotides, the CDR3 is TGTGCCAGCAGTTACGGGCTAGCGGGGGGGGAGACCCAGTACTTC.

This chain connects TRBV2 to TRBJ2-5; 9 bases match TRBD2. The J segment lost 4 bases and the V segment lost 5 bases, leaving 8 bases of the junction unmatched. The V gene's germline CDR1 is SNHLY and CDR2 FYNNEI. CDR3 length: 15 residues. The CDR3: CASSPSGTSLETQYF. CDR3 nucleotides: TGTGCCAGCAGTCCCTCCGGGACTAGCCTAGAGACCCAGTACTTC.

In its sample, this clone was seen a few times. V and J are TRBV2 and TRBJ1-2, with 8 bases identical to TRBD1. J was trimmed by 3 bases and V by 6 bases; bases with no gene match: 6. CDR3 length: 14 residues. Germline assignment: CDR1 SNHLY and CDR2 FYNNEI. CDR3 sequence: CASRVGQEHYGYTF. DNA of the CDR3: TGTGCCAGCAGAGTGGGACAGGAACACTATGGCTACACCTTC.

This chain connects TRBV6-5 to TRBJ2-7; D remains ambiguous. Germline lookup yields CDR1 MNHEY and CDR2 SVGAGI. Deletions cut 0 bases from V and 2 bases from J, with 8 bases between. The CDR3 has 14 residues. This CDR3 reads CASSYSERAYEQYF. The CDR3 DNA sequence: TGTGCCAGCAGTTACTCAGAGCGAGCCTACGAGCAGTACTTC.

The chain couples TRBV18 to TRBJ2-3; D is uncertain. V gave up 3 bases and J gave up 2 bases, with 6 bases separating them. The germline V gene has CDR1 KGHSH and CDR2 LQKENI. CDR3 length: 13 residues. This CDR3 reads CASSPRVTDTQYF. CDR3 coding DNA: TGTGCCAGCTCACCCCGGGTCACAGATACGCAGTATTTT. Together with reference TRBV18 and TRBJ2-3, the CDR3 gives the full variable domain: NAGVMQNPRHLVRRRGQEARLRCSPMKGHSHVYWYRQLPEEGLKFMVYLQKENIIDESGMPKERFSAEFPKEGPSILRIQQVVRGDSAAYFCASSPRVTDTQYFGPGTRLTVL.